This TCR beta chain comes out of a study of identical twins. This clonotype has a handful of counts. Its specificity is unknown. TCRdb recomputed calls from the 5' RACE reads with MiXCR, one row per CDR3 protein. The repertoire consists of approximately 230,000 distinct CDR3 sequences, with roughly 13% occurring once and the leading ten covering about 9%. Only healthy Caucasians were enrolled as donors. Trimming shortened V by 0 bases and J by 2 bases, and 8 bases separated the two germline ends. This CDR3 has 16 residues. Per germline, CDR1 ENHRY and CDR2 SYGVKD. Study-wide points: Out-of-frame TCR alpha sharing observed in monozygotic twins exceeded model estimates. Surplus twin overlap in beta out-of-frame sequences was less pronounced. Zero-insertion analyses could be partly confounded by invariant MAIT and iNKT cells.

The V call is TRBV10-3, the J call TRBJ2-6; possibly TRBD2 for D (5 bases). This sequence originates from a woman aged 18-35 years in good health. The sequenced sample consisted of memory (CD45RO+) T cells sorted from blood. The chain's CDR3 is CAISESGRPGANVLTF. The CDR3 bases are TGTGCCATCAGTGAGTCGGGGAGACCTGGGGCCAACGTCCTGACTTTC.